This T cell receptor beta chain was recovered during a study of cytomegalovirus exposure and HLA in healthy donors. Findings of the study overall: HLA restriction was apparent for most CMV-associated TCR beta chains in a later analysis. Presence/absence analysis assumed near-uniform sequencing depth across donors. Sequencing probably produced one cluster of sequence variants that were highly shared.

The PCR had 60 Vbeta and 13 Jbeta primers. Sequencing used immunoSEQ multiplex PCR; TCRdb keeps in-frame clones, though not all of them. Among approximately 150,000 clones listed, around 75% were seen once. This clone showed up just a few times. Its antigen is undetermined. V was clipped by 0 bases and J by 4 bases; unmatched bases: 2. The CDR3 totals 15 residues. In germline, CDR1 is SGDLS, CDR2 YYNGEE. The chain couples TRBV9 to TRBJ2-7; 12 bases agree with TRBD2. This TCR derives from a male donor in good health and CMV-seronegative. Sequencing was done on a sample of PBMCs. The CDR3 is CASSVGTSGVYEQYF. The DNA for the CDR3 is TGTGCCAGCAGCGTAGGGACTAGCGGGGTTTACGAGCAGTACTTC.